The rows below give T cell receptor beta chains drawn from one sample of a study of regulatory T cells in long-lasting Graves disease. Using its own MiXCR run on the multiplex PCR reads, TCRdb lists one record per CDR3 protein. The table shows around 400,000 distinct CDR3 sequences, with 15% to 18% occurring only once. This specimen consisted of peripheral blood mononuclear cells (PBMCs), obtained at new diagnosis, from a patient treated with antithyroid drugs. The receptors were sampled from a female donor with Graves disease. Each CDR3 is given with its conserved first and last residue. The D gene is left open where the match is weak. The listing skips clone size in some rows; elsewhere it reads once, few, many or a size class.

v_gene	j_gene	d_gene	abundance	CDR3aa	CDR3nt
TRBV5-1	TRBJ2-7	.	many	CASSLAPVRGGGQDEQYF	TGCGCCAGCAGCTTGGCCCCAGTCCGTGGGGGAGGCCAGGACGAGCAGTACTTC
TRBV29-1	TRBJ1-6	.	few	CSVLFRTYNSPLHF	TGCAGCGTTTTATTCAGGACTTATAATTCACCCCTCCACTTT
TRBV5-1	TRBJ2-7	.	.	CASSFNNRDFGQYF	TGCGCCAGCAGCTTCAACAACCGGGACTTCGGGCAGTACTTC
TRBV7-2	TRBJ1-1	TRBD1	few	CASKKVAGGEGTEAFF	TGTGCCAGCAAAAAGGTGGCAGGGGGCGAAGGCACTGAAGCTTTCTTT
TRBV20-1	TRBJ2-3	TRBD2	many	CSALPGLASDTQYF	TGCAGTGCTCTTCCGGGACTAGCATCAGATACGCAGTATTTT
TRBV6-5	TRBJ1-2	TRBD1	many	CASSSPGQGIIGYTF	TGTGCCAGCAGTTCCCCGGGACAGGGGATCATCGGCTACACCTTC
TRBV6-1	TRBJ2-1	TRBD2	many	CASSDLAGSYNEQFF	TGTGCCAGCAGTGATCTAGCGGGTTCCTACAATGAGCAGTTCTTC
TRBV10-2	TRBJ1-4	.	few	CASCINRAGENEKLFF	TGCGCCAGCTGTATAAACCGGGCAGGGGAAAATGAAAAACTGTTTTTT
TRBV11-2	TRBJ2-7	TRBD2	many	CASSLAGGAYEQYF	TGTGCCAGCAGCTTAGCGGGAGGTGCCTACGAGCAGTACTTC
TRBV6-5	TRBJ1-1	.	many	CASSYSVRAEAFF	TGTGCCAGCAGTTACTCGGTCAGGGCCGAAGCTTTCTTT
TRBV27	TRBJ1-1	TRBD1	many	CASSLSGQGLKAFF	TGTGCCAGCAGTTTATCGGGACAGGGGCTAAAAGCTTTCTTT
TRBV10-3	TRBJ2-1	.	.	CAISGQNEQFF	TGTGCCATCAGTGGTCAGAATGAGCAGTTCTTC
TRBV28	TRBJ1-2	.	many	CASRDASEGYTF	TGTGCCAGCAGGGACGCCTCTGAGGGCTACACCTTC
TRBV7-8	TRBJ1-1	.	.	CASSSPTGANTEAFF	TGTGCCAGCAGCTCCCCTACGGGCGCGAACACTGAAGCTTTCTTT
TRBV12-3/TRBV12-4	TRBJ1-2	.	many	CASSRGAGILRYTF	TGTGCCAGCAGCCGGGGGGCAGGGATTCTTCGCTACACCTTC
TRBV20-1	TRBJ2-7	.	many	CSARDGWTEAHEQYF	TGCAGTGCTAGAGATGGATGGACAGAGGCCCACGAGCAGTACTTC
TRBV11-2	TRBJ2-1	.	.	CASSLGQFWDEQFF	TGTGCCAGCAGCTTAGGACAGTTTTGGGATGAGCAGTTCTTC
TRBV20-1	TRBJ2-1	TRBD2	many	CSANKRGAYNEQFF	TGCAGTGCTAACAAGCGGGGGGCATACAATGAGCAGTTCTTC
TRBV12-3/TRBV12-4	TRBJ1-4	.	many	CASSLDSHLEREKLFF	TGTGCCAGCAGTTTAGACAGCCACCTAGAACGTGAAAAACTGTTTTTT
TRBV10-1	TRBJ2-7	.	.	CASSESLEGYEQYF	TGCGCCAGCAGTGAGTCCCTAGAGGGCTACGAGCAGTACTTC
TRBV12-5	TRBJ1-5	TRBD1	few	CASGLAIQGLHQPQHF	TGTGCTAGTGGTTTGGCCATACAGGGGTTGCATCAGCCCCAGCATTTT
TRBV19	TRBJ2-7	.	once	CASSIDDSGQVGRQYF	TGTGCCAGTAGTATAGATGATAGCGGACAGGTAGGGCGGCAGTACTTC
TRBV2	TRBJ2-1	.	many	CASLVTDGNEQFF	TGTGCCAGCTTGGTTACAGATGGCAATGAGCAGTTCTTC
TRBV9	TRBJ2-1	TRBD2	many	CASSVVGRGGYNEQFF	TGTGCCAGCAGCGTAGTTGGGCGGGGGGGGTACAATGAGCAGTTCTTC
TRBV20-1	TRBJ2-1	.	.	CSAKSAFSYNEQFF	TGCAGTGCTAAAAGCGCCTTTTCCTACAATGAGCAGTTCTTC
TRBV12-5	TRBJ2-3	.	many	CASGLPGTDTQYF	TGTGCTAGTGGTTTACCGGGGACAGATACGCAGTATTTT
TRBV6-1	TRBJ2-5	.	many	CASSEQKVIQETQYF	TGTGCCAGCAGTGAACAGAAGGTTATACAAGAGACCCAGTACTTC
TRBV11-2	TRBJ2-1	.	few	CASSLDWQVASYNEQFF	TGTGCCAGCAGCTTAGATTGGCAGGTAGCCTCCTACAATGAGCAGTTCTTC
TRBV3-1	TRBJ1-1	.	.	CASSQVGQATEAFF	TGTGCCAGCAGCCAAGTGGGGCAAGCCACTGAAGCTTTCTTT
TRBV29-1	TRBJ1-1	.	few	CSVDDFIRGNTEAFF	TGCAGCGTGGACGACTTCATACGGGGGAACACTGAAGCTTTCTTT
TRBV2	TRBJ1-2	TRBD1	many	CASSPFGGQEGYGYTF	TGTGCCAGCAGCCCTTTTGGGGGACAGGAAGGTTATGGCTACACCTTC
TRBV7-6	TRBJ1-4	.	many	CASSLLATKINEKLFF	TGTGCCAGCAGCTTACTCGCTACGAAGATTAATGAAAAACTGTTTTTT
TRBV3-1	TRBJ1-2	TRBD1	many	CASSQEGNRGSGYTF	TGTGCCAGCAGCCAAGAAGGGAACAGGGGAAGTGGCTACACCTTC
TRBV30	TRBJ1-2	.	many	CAWSFLDGYGYTF	TGTGCCTGGAGTTTTCTGGACGGCTATGGCTACACCTTC
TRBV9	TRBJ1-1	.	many	CASSVGEGRYTEAFF	TGTGCCAGCAGCGTAGGGGAGGGGAGGTACACTGAAGCTTTCTTT
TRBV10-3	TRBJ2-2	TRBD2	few	CAISQTLAGEWTGELFF	TGTGCCATCAGTCAGACGTTAGCGGGAGAATGGACCGGGGAGCTGTTTTTT
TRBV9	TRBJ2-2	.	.	CASSVAGIQYTGELFF	TGTGCCAGCAGCGTGGCAGGCATTCAGTACACCGGGGAGCTGTTTTTT